The TCR beta chain under discussion was sequenced for a study of technical replicates of blood from a few donors. Generated by immunoSEQ multiplex PCR, the TCRdb table keeps only in-frame clones and is missing some. Among around 79,000 clones, under 95% were seen once, and the ten largest hold about 0.26%. Germline V gives CDR1 MNHEY, CDR2 SVGAGI. V was clipped by 4 bases and J by 0 bases; unmatched bases: 6. CDR3 length: 16 residues. Material for sequencing was T cells isolated from PBMCs. The source is a human donor in good health. The rearrangement links TRBV6-5 to TRBJ2-1, with 7 bases identical to TRBD2. CDR3 region: CASSFGRTSSYNEQFF. The CDR3 nucleotides are TGTGCCAGCAGTTTCGGACGGACTAGCTCCTACAATGAGCAGTTCTTC.